This record covers a single T cell receptor beta chain. Antigen unknown. The CDR3 consists of 12 residues. CDR1 is MNHEY and CDR2 is SVGEGT in the germline V gene. Each donor supplied 8 to 10 milliliters of peripheral blood. Each sample gave at least 6.5 million isolated PBMCs. Total RNA extraction produced at least 5 micrograms (per sample) for the study. PCR was performed a second time for about 7 to 11 cycles using a sample-barcoded 5' primer and a J-beta primer mix. TCRdb fed the 5' RACE reads into MiXCR, producing one record per CDR3 protein. In the table there are over 950,000 distinct CDR3 sequences, roughly 50% of which are singletons. The data derive from a study of blood T cells in healthy people across ages. Study observations and caveats: Older age went with lower TCR beta diversity per million T cells, in a roughly linear way.

The origin of this receptor is a woman in her sixties or seventies in good health. The V and J genes are TRBV6-2 or TRBV6-3 and TRBJ2-7, with D uncertain. The J call may be in error: the DNA end matches TRBJ2-1 better. The specimen was blood. The CDR3: CASSLGPSKQFF. CDR3 DNA: TGTGCCAGCAGCCTAGGACCCTCTAAGCAGTTCTTC.